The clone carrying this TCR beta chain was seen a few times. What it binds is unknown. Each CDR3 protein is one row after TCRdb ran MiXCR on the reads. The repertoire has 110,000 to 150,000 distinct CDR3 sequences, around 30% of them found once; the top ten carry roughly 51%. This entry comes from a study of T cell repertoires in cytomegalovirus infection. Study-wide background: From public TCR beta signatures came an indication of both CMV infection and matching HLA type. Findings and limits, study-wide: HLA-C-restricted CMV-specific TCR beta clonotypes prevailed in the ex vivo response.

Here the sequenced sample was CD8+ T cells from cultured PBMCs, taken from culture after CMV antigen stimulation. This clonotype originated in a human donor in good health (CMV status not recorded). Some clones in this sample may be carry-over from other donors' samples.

CDR3 bases: TGTGCCAGTAGTCTCCTGACAGGGGTACGCACTGAAGCTTTCTTT. Its protein product is CASSLLTGVRTEAFF. The V gene is TRBV19, the J gene TRBJ1-1, with 8 bases identical to TRBD1. In germline, CDR1 is LNHDA, CDR2 SQIVND (reference sequence). The CDR3 length is 15 residues. V lost 5 bases and J lost 4; bases outside the gene matches: 9.